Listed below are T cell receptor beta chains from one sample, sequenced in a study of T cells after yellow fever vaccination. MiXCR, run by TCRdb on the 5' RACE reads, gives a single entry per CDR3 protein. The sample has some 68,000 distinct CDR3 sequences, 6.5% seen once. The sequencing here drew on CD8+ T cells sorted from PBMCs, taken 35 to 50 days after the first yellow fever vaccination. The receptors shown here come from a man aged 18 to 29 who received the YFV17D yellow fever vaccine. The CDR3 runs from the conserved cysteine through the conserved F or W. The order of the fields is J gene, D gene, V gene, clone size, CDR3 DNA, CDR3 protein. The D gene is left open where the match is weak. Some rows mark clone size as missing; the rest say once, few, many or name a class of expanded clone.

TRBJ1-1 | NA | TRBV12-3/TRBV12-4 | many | TGTGCCAGCAGTCTGACAGCTATGAACACTGAAGCTTTCTTT | CASSLTAMNTEAFF
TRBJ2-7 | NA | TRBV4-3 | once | TGCGCCAGCAGCCAAGCCTCCAGGGCCTACGAGCAGTACTTC | CASSQASRAYEQYF
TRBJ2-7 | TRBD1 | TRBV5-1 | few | TGCGCCAGCAGCGGGACAGGCCACGAGCAGTACTTC | CASSGTGHEQYF
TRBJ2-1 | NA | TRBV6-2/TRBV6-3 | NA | TGTGCCAGCAGTTACCCCTCCACGGGGCCGGGGCTTGAGCAGTTCTTC | CASSYPSTGPGLEQFF
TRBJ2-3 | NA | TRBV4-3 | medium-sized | TGCGCCAGCAGCCCCCCGAGGGCCGATACGCAGTATTTT | CASSPPRADTQYF
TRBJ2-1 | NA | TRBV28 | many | TGTGCCAGCAGTTTACGGACAGAGGCATTCAATGAGCAGTTCTTC | CASSLRTEAFNEQFF
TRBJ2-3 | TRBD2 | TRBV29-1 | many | TGCAGCGTTGGAAGACTAGCGGAAGGTCGCACAGATACGCAGTATTTT | CSVGRLAEGRTDTQYF
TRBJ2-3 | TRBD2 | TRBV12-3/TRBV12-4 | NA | TGTGCCCGCAGTTCTGGACTAGCGGGGGCCACCGCCGCAGATACGCAGTATTTT | CARSSGLAGATAADTQYF
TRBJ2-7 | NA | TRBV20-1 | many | TGCAGTGCTGGGGACCCGGAATACGAGCAGTACTTC | CSAGDPEYEQYF
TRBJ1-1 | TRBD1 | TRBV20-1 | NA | TGCAGTGCAAGGGACAGGAAAGCTTTCTTT | CSARDRKAFF
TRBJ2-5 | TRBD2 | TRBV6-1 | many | TGTGCCAGCAGGCCCCGGGGACTAGCTGAGACCCAGTACTTC | CASRPRGLAETQYF
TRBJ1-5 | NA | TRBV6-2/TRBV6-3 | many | TGTGCCAGCAGTTGGCGTGTGAGCAATCAGCCCCAGCATTTT | CASSWRVSNQPQHF
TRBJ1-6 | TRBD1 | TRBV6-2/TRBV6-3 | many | TGTGCCAGCAGTTATACAGGGGGGAGGTCACCCCTCCACTTT | CASSYTGGRSPLHF
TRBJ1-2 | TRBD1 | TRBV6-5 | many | TGTGCCAGCAGTTACGCCGGGACAGCGGCTGGCTACACCTTC | CASSYAGTAAGYTF
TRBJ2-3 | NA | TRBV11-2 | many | TGTGCCAGCAGCTTCCCCAGTCGCCGGAACACAGATACGCAGTATTTT | CASSFPSRRNTDTQYF
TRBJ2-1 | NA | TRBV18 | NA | TGTGCCAGCTCACCCACTCCGGAGAGCTCCTACAATGAGCAGTTCTTC | CASSPTPESSYNEQFF
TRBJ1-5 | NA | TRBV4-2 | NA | TGTGCCAGCAGCCAAGATCAGGCAGGGCTTAGCAATCAGCCCCAGCATTTT | CASSQDQAGLSNQPQHF
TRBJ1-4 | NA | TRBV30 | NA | TGTGCCTGGACTAGTTCAACTAATGAAAAACTGTTTTTT | CAWTSSTNEKLFF
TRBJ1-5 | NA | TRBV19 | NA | TGTGCCAGTAAAGCGGCAGATAGCAATCAGCCCCAGCATTTT | CASKAADSNQPQHF
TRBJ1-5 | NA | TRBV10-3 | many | TGTGCCATCAGTGAGTCCCACAGGAGTACTGTTCAGCCCCAGCATTTT | CAISESHRSTVQPQHF
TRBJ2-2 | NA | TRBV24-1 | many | TGTGCCACCAGTGATGCCGGGGAGCTGTTTTTT | CATSDAGELFF
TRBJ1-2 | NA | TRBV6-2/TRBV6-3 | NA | TGTGCCAGCACCAAGAGGGGTCCCGATGGCTACACCTTC | CASTKRGPDGYTF
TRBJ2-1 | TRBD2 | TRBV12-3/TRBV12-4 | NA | TGTTCCAGCAGTTCCGGGACTAATTACTACAATGAGCAGTTCTTC | CSSSSGTNYYNEQFF
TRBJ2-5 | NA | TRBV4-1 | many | TGCGCCAGCAGCCCCCAACCAGTTGAGACCCAGTACTTC | CASSPQPVETQYF
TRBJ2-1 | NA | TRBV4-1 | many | TGCGCCAGCAGCGTGGTGAGCTCCTACAATGAGCAGTTCTTC | CASSVVSSYNEQFF
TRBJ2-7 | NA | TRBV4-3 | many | TGCGCCAGCAGCCAAGTCCCAGGGTGGGAGCAGTACTTC | CASSQVPGWEQYF
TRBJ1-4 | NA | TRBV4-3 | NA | TGCGCCAGCAGCCAAGATGGGGCAACTAATGAAAAACTGTTTTTT | CASSQDGATNEKLFF
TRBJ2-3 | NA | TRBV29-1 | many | TGCAGCGTGTGCGAGGGCCGCACAGATACGCAGTATTTT | CSVCEGRTDTQYF
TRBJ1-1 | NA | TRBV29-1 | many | TGCAGCGTTGAAGGCCTCCTGGACACTGAAGCTTTCTTT | CSVEGLLDTEAFF
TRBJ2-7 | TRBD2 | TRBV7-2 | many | TGTGCCAGCAGCTTAGGGGAGGGGTCGACCTACGAGCAGTACTTC | CASSLGEGSTYEQYF
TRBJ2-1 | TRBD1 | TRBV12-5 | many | TGTGCTAGTGGGACAGGGATCTCCTACAATGAGCAGTTCTTC | CASGTGISYNEQFF
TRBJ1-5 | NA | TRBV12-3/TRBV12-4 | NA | TGTGCCAGCAGTGTTTGGGGAGGGGGTGATCAGCCCCAGCATTTT | CASSVWGGGDQPQHF
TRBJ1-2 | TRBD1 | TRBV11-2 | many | TGTGCCAGCAGCTTAGACAGATACAGGGGACGGAACTACACCTTC | CASSLDRYRGRNYTF
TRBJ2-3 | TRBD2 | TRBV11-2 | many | TGTGCCAGCAGCACGGGACTAGCGGGGGCCATGAGCACAGATACGCAGTATTTT | CASSTGLAGAMSTDTQYF
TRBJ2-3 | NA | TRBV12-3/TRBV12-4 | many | TGTGCCAGCAGGTGGGGAGAGGGCACCACAGATACGCAGTATTTT | CASRWGEGTTDTQYF
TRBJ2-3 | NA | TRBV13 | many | TGTGCCAGCACCCCCGGCTTTTCAGATACGCAGTATTTT | CASTPGFSDTQYF
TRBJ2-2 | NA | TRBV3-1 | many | TGTGCCAGCAGCCATTTGTGGGCAGGGACCACCGGGGAGCTGTTTTTT | CASSHLWAGTTGELFF